The rows below give T cell receptor beta chains drawn from one sample of a study of cytomegalovirus exposure and HLA in healthy donors. Sequencing was performed with immunoSEQ multiplex PCR; in TCRdb, only in-frame clones are kept and a portion is missing. The sample yields 160,000 or so clones, 81% seen once. Sequencing was done on a sample of PBMCs. The receptors stem from a man in his forties or fifties in good health and CMV-seropositive. Each CDR3 is given with its conserved first and last residue. D genes are given only for firm matches. Size is omitted from some rows. Given values are once, few, many or a class for expanded clones.

TRBD2	-	TRBV18	TRBJ2-1	TGTGCCAGCTCCGGGACTAGCGGGGATAATGAGCAGTTCTTC	CASSGTSGDNEQFF
-	once	TRBV29-1	TRBJ1-5	TGCAGCGTTGGACAGGACCTCAATCAGCCCCAGCATTTT	CSVGQDLNQPQHF
-	-	TRBV5-1	TRBJ2-7	TGCGCCAGCAGCTTGGCTGGCAGGGTTTACGAGCAGTACTTC	CASSLAGRVYEQYF
-	-	TRBV29-1	TRBJ1-2	TGCAGCGTTGCGGTCAGGGAAGGGCAGGGCTACACCTTC	CSVAVREGQGYTF
-	-	TRBV9	TRBJ1-4	TGTGCCAGCAGCGTTAGGCTGAGGGATGAAAAACTGTTTTTT	CASSVRLRDEKLFF
-	once	TRBV28	TRBJ1-5	TGTGCCAGCAGTCCCGGCGGGCTGGATCAGCCCCAGCATTTT	CASSPGGLDQPQHF
TRBD1	-	TRBV28	TRBJ2-7	TGTGCCAGCAGCTCTTGGGGACAGGCCACCTACGAGCAGTACTTC	CASSSWGQATYEQYF
-	-	TRBV27	TRBJ1-5	TGTGCCAGCAGTTTCGGGGGCAATCAGCCCCAGCATTTT	CASSFGGNQPQHF
-	-	TRBV7-2	TRBJ1-5	TGTGCCAGCAGCTTAGAAGTATCGGGGATTGGGCAGCCCCAGCATTTT	CASSLEVSGIGQPQHF
-	once	TRBV5-1	TRBJ2-5	TGCGCCAGCAGCTCCCGCCAAGAGACCCAGTACTTC	CASSSRQETQYF
TRBD1	-	TRBV28	TRBJ1-5	TGTGCCAGCAGTTTACCCGGGACAGAATATCAGCCCCAGCATTTT	CASSLPGTEYQPQHF
-	-	TRBV10-3	TRBJ1-2	TGTGCCATCAGGGATACGGTGGGAGCTCAGGGCTACACCTTC	CAIRDTVGAQGYTF
-	-	TRBV18	TRBJ1-2	TGTGCCAGCTCACCTCAGGGTTACTATGGCTACACCTTC	CASSPQGYYGYTF
TRBD1	-	TRBV4-3	TRBJ2-6	TGCGCCAGCAGCCAAGGCATCGGACAGGAGAGCTCTGGGGCCAACGTCCTGACTTTC	CASSQGIGQESSGANVLTF
TRBD2	few	TRBV13	TRBJ2-3	TGTGCCAGCAGCTCCCTAGCGGTACGGAGCACAGATACGCAGTATTTT	CASSSLAVRSTDTQYF
TRBD2	-	TRBV10-1	TRBJ2-3	TGCGCCAGGTTAGCGGGGGGGCAAGCAGATACGCAGTATTTT	CARLAGGQADTQYF
-	few	TRBV10-3	TRBJ1-4	TGTGCCATCAGTGAGTCGACGGGGATGGGTGAAAAACTGTTTTTT	CAISESTGMGEKLFF
-	-	TRBV5-1	TRBJ1-1	TGCGCCAGCAGCCCACAGGGAACTGAAGCTTTCTTT	CASSPQGTEAFF
TRBD1	-	TRBV11-3	TRBJ2-3	TGTGCCAGCAGCCGGGACAGCCATACGCAGTATTTT	CASSRDSHTQYF
TRBD2	-	TRBV19	TRBJ2-5	TGTGCCAGTAGTACCGGGACTAGCGGGAGGAGAGGAGAGACCCAGTACTTC	CASSTGTSGRRGETQYF
-	-	TRBV9	TRBJ1-2	TGTGCCAGCAGCGACCGGGGGGAGAGGTATGGCTACACCTTC	CASSDRGERYGYTF
TRBD2	-	TRBV6-6	TRBJ2-5	TGTGCCAGCAGTTACCCAACTAGCGGGCAAGAGACCCAGTACTTC	CASSYPTSGQETQYF
TRBD2	-	TRBV30	TRBJ2-6	TGTGCCTGGAGCCGGGGGGGGAGCTCTGGGGCCAACGTCCTGACTTTC	CAWSRGGSSGANVLTF
-	-	TRBV20-1	TRBJ1-4	TGCAGTGCTAGCCAATCGCGGAAACTGTTTTTT	CSASQSRKLFF
-	-	TRBV18	TRBJ2-2	TGTGCCAGCTCACCCAAGGTGGCCCCCGGGACCGGGGAGCTGTTTTTT	CASSPKVAPGTGELFF
-	-	TRBV18	TRBJ2-7	TGTGCCAGCTCACCACCGCGAGACGGAGCCTACGAGCAGTACTTC	CASSPPRDGAYEQYF
TRBD1	once	TRBV4-1	TRBJ1-2	TGCGCCAGCAGCCAAGGAGCCGGGACAGGGGGAGACTATGGCTACACCTTC	CASSQGAGTGGDYGYTF
TRBD1	-	TRBV4-1	TRBJ2-4	TGCGCCAGCAGCTCACCGGGACAGCGGACCAAAAACATTCAGTACTTC	CASSSPGQRTKNIQYF
-	-	TRBV20-1	TRBJ2-7	TGCAGTGCGATGGCGGGGGCGGGAGAGTACTTC	CSAMAGAGEYF
-	-	TRBV28	TRBJ1-3	TGTGCCAGCAGTTTTGTGGGGGCGACCTTCGGAAACACCATATATTTT	CASSFVGATFGNTIYF
TRBD2	-	TRBV5-1	TRBJ2-1	TGCGCCAGCAGCTTGGAAGGGACTAGCGGGAGGCGTGATCAGTTCTTC	CASSLEGTSGRRDQFF
TRBD1	-	TRBV2	TRBJ1-1	TGTGCCAGCAGCCGAGGACAGGGGGGTCAGACTGAAGCTTTCTTT	CASSRGQGGQTEAFF
-	-	TRBV30	TRBJ1-1	TGTGCCTGGAGCCTGCTCATGGCGGGGAACACTGAAGCTTTCTTT	CAWSLLMAGNTEAFF
-	-	TRBV6-1	TRBJ2-7	TGTGCCAGCATGGGGCAGGGGAGATACGAGCAGTACTTC	CASMGQGRYEQYF
TRBD1	-	TRBV15	TRBJ1-5	TGTGCCACCAGCAAAGGACAGGGTGGGCAGCCCCAGCATTTT	CATSKGQGGQPQHF
TRBD1	-	TRBV29-1	TRBJ2-3	TGCAGCGCCACCGACAGGGTTTCGGGGTCGGATACGCAGTATTTT	CSATDRVSGSDTQYF
-	-	TRBV30	TRBJ1-3	TGTGCCTGGATCAGGCGACAAAGCTCTGGAAACACCATATATTTT	CAWIRRQSSGNTIYF
-	-	TRBV6-5	TRBJ1-4	TGTGCCAGCAGTTACTCGCCACGCGGGTCTGAAAAACTGTTTTTT	CASSYSPRGSEKLFF
TRBD1	-	TRBV29-1	TRBJ1-5	TGCAGCGTTAACAGGGGGCAGGGACAGCCCCAGCATTTT	CSVNRGQGQPQHF
-	-	TRBV29-1	TRBJ1-2	TGCAGCGTTACAGGGTCCCCCTCCTATGGCTACACCTTC	CSVTGSPSYGYTF
TRBD1	-	TRBV5-1	TRBJ1-5	TGCGCCAGCAGCACCACAGGGGTTGGTCAGCCCCAGCATTTT	CASSTTGVGQPQHF
TRBD2	-	TRBV7-3	TRBJ2-1	TGTGCCAGCAGCTTTCTAGCGGGCAATGAGCAGTTCTTC	CASSFLAGNEQFF